Described below is a single T cell receptor (beta chain) sequence and its context. The data belong to a study of blood T cell repertoires in COVID-19. Profiled with immunoSEQ multiplex PCR; TCRdb holds only in-frame clones, not every one. The data hold 25,000 to 35,000 clones, with about 81% observed a single time. V was shortened by 4 bases and J by 7 bases, with 13 bases between the two germline ends. The germline CDR1 and CDR2 sequences are SQVTM and ANQGSEA. The length of the CDR3 is 12 residues. The chain carries TRBV29-1 and TRBJ1-2, with D possibly matching TRBD1 (5 bases). This clonotype originated in a man aged 80 or over with acute or convalescent COVID-19. The sequencing input was peripheral blood. The CDR3 DNA follows: TGCAGCGTTGTACTGGGGGGTAGTGGCTACACCTTC. This encodes CSVVLGGSGYTF.